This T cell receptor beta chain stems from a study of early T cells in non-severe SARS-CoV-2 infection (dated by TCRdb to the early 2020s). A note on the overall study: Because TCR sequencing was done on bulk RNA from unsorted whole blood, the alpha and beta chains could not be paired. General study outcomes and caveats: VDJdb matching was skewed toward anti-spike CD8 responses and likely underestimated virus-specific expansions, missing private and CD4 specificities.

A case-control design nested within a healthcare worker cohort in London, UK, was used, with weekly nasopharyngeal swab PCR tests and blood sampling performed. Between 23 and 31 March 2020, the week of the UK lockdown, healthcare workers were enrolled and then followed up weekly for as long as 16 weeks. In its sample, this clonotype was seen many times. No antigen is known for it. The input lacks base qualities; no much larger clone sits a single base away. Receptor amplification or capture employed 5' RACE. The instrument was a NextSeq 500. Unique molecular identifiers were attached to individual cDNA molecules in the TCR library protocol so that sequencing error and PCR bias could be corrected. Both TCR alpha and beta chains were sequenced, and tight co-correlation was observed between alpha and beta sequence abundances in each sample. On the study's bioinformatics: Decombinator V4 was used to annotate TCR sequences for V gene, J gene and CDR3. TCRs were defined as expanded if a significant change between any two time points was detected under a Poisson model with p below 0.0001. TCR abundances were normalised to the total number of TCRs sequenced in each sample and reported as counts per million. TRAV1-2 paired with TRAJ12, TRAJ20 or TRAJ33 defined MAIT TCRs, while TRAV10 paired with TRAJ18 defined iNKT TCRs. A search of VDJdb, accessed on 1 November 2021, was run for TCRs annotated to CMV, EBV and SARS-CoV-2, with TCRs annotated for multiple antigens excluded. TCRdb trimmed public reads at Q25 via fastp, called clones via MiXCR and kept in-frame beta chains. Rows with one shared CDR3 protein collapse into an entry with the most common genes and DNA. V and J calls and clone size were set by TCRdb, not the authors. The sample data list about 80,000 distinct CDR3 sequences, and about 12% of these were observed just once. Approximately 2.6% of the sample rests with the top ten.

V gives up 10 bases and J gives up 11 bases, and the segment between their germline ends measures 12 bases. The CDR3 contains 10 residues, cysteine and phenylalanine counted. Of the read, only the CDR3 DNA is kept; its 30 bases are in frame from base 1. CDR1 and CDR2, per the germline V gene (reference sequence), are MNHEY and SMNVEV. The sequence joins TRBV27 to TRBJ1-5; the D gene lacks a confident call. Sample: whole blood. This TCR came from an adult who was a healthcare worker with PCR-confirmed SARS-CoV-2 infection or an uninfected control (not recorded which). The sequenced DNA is TGTGCCACCCTCAGGAGGGCCCAGCATTTT. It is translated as CATLRRAQHF.